These T cell receptor beta chains were read from a single sample in a study of radiation and T cells in renal cell carcinoma. Generated by immunoSEQ multiplex PCR, the TCRdb table keeps only in-frame clones and is missing some. The repertoire holds about 60,000 clones, with 70% to 80% as singletons. The starting material was blood, obtained from a patient whose treatment included radiotherapy and nephrectomy. The source is a man aged 55 to 69 with renal cell carcinoma. The CDR3 runs from the conserved cysteine through the conserved F or W. A D gene is named only where the DNA matches it firmly. Size is stated for part of the rows, as once, few or many counts, or as a class when the clone is expanded.

>TRBV7-2|TRBD1|-|TRBJ1-1
TGTGCCAGCAGCATTGGACAGGGGCTGAACACTGAAGCTTTCTTT
CASSIGQGLNTEAFF
>TRBV10-2|TRBD1|-|TRBJ2-7
TGCGCCAGCAGTGGAGGGGGCACCCCCTACGAGCAGTACTTC
CASSGGGTPYEQYF
>TRBV6-5|-|once|TRBJ1-1
TGTGCCAGCAGTTATCTACAGGGAGGAGGGACTGAAGCTTTCTTT
CASSYLQGGGTEAFF
>TRBV27|-|medium-sized|TRBJ2-5
TGTGCCAGCGCCTTTGTGCGAGGTGAGACCCAGTACTTC
CASAFVRGETQYF
>TRBV2|-|few|TRBJ1-2
TGTGCGGCCGGGGATAGGGGTTATGGCTACACCTTC
CAAGDRGYGYTF
>TRBV6-1|-|-|TRBJ1-2
TGTGCCAGCAGTGAAAGTCTACAGGGAGGGTATGGCTACACCTTC
CASSESLQGGYGYTF
>TRBV19|-|-|TRBJ1-4
TGTGCCAGTACCCGGACCGGGCAGGGGAAAGAAAAACTGTTTTTT
CASTRTGQGKEKLFF
>TRBV18|TRBD1|-|TRBJ2-5
TGTGCCAGCTCACCGCCTGGGACAGGTGCAGAGACCCAGTACTTC
CASSPPGTGAETQYF
>TRBV11-3|TRBD2|few|TRBJ2-2
TGTGCCAGCAGCCGCGGACTAGCGGGCGGGGAGCTGTTTTTT
CASSRGLAGGELFF
>TRBV18|TRBD1|-|TRBJ2-2
TGTGCCAGCTCACCAACAGGGGGCTACTCTGCCGGGGAGCTGTTTTTT
CASSPTGGYSAGELFF
>TRBV6-1|-|-|TRBJ1-1
TGTGCCAGCAGTGTCGGCAAGATGAACACTGAAGCTTTCTTT
CASSVGKMNTEAFF
>TRBV9|-|once|TRBJ1-1
TGTGCCAGCAGCGCTAGGATCAGGGACACTGAAGCTTTCTTT
CASSARIRDTEAFF
>TRBV12-5|-|-|TRBJ2-7
TGTGCTAGTGGTTTGGTATTACGGAATACCTACGAGCAGTACTTC
CASGLVLRNTYEQYF
>TRBV6-1|TRBD2|-|TRBJ2-2
TGTGCCAGCAGCGCCCTTAGCGGGGGGACCGGGGAGCTGTTTTTT
CASSALSGGTGELFF
>TRBV30|TRBD1|-|TRBJ1-3
TGTGCCTGGTGCCCTCTCGACAGGGCCTTCTCTGGAAACACCATATATTTT
CAWCPLDRAFSGNTIYF
>TRBV10-3|-|few|TRBJ2-7
TGTGCCATCAGCACTTCAGGGGCCTACGAGCAGTACTTC
CAISTSGAYEQYF
>TRBV6-5|-|-|TRBJ1-1
TGTGCCAGCAGTTACTCATTTCAGAGAACTGAAGCTTTCTTT
CASSYSFQRTEAFF
>TRBV10-2|-|-|TRBJ1-2
TGCGCCAGCAGTAGCGGACTGTTTAACTATGGCTACACCTTC
CASSSGLFNYGYTF
>TRBV15|-|-|TRBJ2-2
TGTGCCACCAGCAGAGGCGACAGGGGACTAATGAGAATTTCGAACACCGGGGAGCTGTTTTTT
CATSRGDRGLMRISNTGELFF
>TRBV18|-|-|TRBJ2-2
TGTGCCAGCTCACGAACGGTTCCCCTCAAGACGGCCAGCGTGGTCACCGGGGAGCTGTTTTTT
CASSRTVPLKTASVVTGELFF
>TRBV7-3|-|few|TRBJ2-2
TGTGCCAGCAGCTACCAGGGAACCGGGGAGCTGTTTTTT
CASSYQGTGELFF
>TRBV27|-|-|TRBJ1-5
TGTGCCAGCAGTGGTTCAGGGGGCAATCAGCCCCAGCATTTT
CASSGSGGNQPQHF
>TRBV11-3|TRBD2|-|TRBJ2-1
TGTGCCAGCAGCCTGAGCGGGATAGTCGATGAGCAGTTCTTC
CASSLSGIVDEQFF
>TRBV10-3|TRBD1|-|TRBJ1-2
TGTGCCATCACTATGGGACAGGGGGCAAAGGATGGCTACACCTTC
CAITMGQGAKDGYTF
>TRBV30|-|once|TRBJ1-4
TGTGCCTGGAGAGTGCCCCCCGGGAATGAAAAACTGTTTTTT
CAWRVPPGNEKLFF
>TRBV18|-|-|TRBJ1-1
TGTGCCAGCTCACCGTCCCAGAACACTGAAGCTTTCTTT
CASSPSQNTEAFF
>TRBV12-5|-|many|TRBJ1-1
TGTGCTAGTGGTTTGTCGCCCCAGGGGCGAGGTGGAGCTTTCTTT
CASGLSPQGRGGAFF
>TRBV5-6|-|-|TRBJ2-1
TGTGCCAGCAGCTTGGCTCTAATCAATGAGCAGTTCTTC
CASSLALINEQFF
>TRBV2|-|few|TRBJ2-1
TGTGCCAGCAGTCGCGACAGCGAGAGCTCCTACAATGAGCAGTTCTTC
CASSRDSESSYNEQFF
>TRBV7-2|-|-|TRBJ1-2
TGTGCCAGCAGCTTAAATCGGGGGGCGGACGGCTACACCTTC
CASSLNRGADGYTF
>TRBV10-1|-|-|TRBJ2-1
TGCGCCAGCAGTGAAGGAGGGGGGGATGAGCAGTTCTTC
CASSEGGGDEQFF
>TRBV30|-|-|TRBJ1-2
TGTGCCTGGGGCTCAACTGGGGGCGGCTACACCTTC
CAWGSTGGGYTF
>TRBV7-8|TRBD1|few|TRBJ1-2
TGTGCCAGCAGCTTAGTTGCAGGGGGGAACTATGGCTACACCTTC
CASSLVAGGNYGYTF
>TRBV11-2|-|-|TRBJ2-1
TGTGCCAGCAGCTCCCACTGGTCCTCCTACAATGAGCAGTTCTTC
CASSSHWSSYNEQFF
>TRBV4-1|-|few|TRBJ2-5
TGCGCCAGCAGCCAAGAGGGCAGTCGAGAGACCCAGTACTTC
CASSQEGSRETQYF
>TRBV2|TRBD2|-|TRBJ2-1
TGTGCCAGCAGTGAAACGAGGGGACTAGCGGAGCAGTTCTTC
CASSETRGLAEQFF
>TRBV27|TRBD1|-|TRBJ1-5
TGTGCCAGCAGTTTATCCGCACAGGGGGCCGGCCAGCCCCAGCATTTT
CASSLSAQGAGQPQHF
>TRBV7-2|TRBD1|-|TRBJ1-3
TGTGCCAGCAGCGCGCCGGGACAGCACTCTGGAAACACCATATATTTT
CASSAPGQHSGNTIYF
>TRBV15|-|-|TRBJ2-3
TGTGCCACCTCCCAGGGGGGCAAGGATACGCAGTATTTT
CATSQGGKDTQYF
>TRBV30|-|few|TRBJ2-3
TGTGCCTGGGGAGTTAGCACAGATACGCAGTATTTT
CAWGVSTDTQYF
>TRBV10-1|TRBD1|-|TRBJ2-1
TGCGCCAGCAGCTCGACAGGGGGGTACAATGAGCAGTTCTTC
CASSSTGGYNEQFF
>TRBV11-3|-|-|TRBJ2-6
TGTGCCAGCAGCTTAATGGGAGGAATCGCCAACGTCCTGACTTTC
CASSLMGGIANVLTF
>TRBV7-2|TRBD2|-|TRBJ2-3
TGTGCCAGCAGCGTTAGCGGGGGGGTCACAGATACGCAGTATTTT
CASSVSGGVTDTQYF
>TRBV7-2|-|-|TRBJ1-2
TGTGCCAGCAGCTTCGGCAGGAACTATGGCTACACCTTC
CASSFGRNYGYTF
>TRBV10-3|TRBD1|once|TRBJ1-4
TGTGCTACAGGGGACTTTAGTAATGAAAAACTGTTTTTT
CATGDFSNEKLFF
>TRBV7-2|TRBD1|-|TRBJ2-1
TGTGCCAGCAGCTGGGGACAGTACAATGAGCAGTTCTTC
CASSWGQYNEQFF